This TCR beta chain was profiled in a study of blood T cell repertoires in COVID-19. Original analysis: Cell counts per sample came from amplifying reference gene primers. Profiling relied on immunoSEQ multiplex PCR, and the TCRdb table lists in-frame clones only, not all of them. The DNA was the basis for D and trimming; V, J and clone size are from that table. The profile covers roughly 110,000 clones, with about 64% appearing a single time and approximately 0.9% taken by the ten largest. The CDR3 extends over 15 amino acids. Germline CDR1 is MNHEY and CDR2 is SVGAGI. Unmatched junction bases numbered 10, after V lost 8 bases and J lost 4 bases.

The source of this sequence is a human donor with acute or convalescent COVID-19. The donor label of this sample is uncertain. The rearrangement joins TRBV6-5 to TRBJ2-5; TRBD1 agrees at 10 bases. The sequenced material came from peripheral blood. The CDR3 nucleotides are TGTGCCAGCGCAGAAGACCGGACAGGGGGAGAGACCCAGTACTTC. Protein product: CASAEDRTGGETQYF.